Listed below are T cell receptor beta chains from one sample, sequenced in a study of T cell changes during pregnancy in multiple sclerosis. Clones were read by immunoSEQ multiplex PCR, and TCRdb kept only the in-frame ones, dropping some. The repertoire has more than 50,000 clones, 91% of them found once; the top ten carry about 0.49%. Material: CD4+ T cells from peripheral blood mononuclear cells, obtained after pregnancy. The receptors come from a female donor in good health, enrolled as a control in a pregnancy study. The CDR3 runs from the conserved cysteine through the conserved F or W. The D gene is left open where the match is weak. The listing skips clone size in some rows; elsewhere it reads once, few, many or a size class.

d_gene | abundance | j_gene | v_gene | CDR3aa | CDR3nt
- | - | TRBJ2-3 | TRBV19 | CASSIGTVNTDTQYF | TGTGCCAGTAGTATAGGGACAGTCAACACAGATACGCAGTATTTT
- | - | TRBJ2-7 | TRBV14 | CASSPGQNYEQYF | TGTGCCAGCAGCCCGGGACAAAACTACGAGCAGTACTTC
- | - | TRBJ2-5 | TRBV11-2 | CASSSRGGEGETQYF | TGTGCCAGCAGCTCCCGCGGGGGCGAAGGGGAGACCCAGTACTTC
TRBD1 | - | TRBJ1-2 | TRBV27 | CASSLWGQAHGYTF | TGTGCCAGCAGTTTATGGGGACAGGCCCATGGCTACACCTTC
TRBD1 | - | TRBJ1-1 | TRBV10-3 | CAIKKGQGPNTEAFF | TGTGCCATCAAAAAAGGACAGGGGCCGAACACTGAAGCTTTCTTT
- | - | TRBJ1-1 | TRBV6-5 | CASSSRLTGTEAFF | TGTGCCAGCAGTTCCCGACTTACGGGCACTGAAGCTTTCTTT
- | - | TRBJ1-1 | TRBV4-3 | CASSQTAGLNTEAFF | TGCGCCAGCAGCCAGACGGCGGGGCTGAACACTGAAGCTTTCTTT
TRBD1 | - | TRBJ2-2 | TRBV5-1 | CASSLYGQGNTGELFF | TGCGCCAGCAGCCTCTATGGACAGGGAAACACCGGGGAGCTGTTTTTT
TRBD2 | - | TRBJ2-3 | TRBV30 | CAWGSGGGTDTQYF | TGTGCCTGGGGTAGCGGGGGGGGTACAGATACGCAGTATTTT
TRBD1 | - | TRBJ2-1 | TRBV28 | CASTPGRQGAHNEQFF | TGTGCCAGCACCCCAGGGAGACAGGGGGCTCACAATGAGCAGTTCTTC
TRBD1 | - | TRBJ1-6 | TRBV27 | CASSLMGTGGVWDNSPLHF | TGTGCCAGCAGTTTAATGGGGACAGGGGGCGTTTGGGATAATTCACCCCTCCACTTT
- | few | TRBJ2-5 | TRBV19 | CASSQYRGSETQYF | TGTGCCAGTAGTCAATATCGGGGGTCAGAGACCCAGTACTTC
- | - | TRBJ2-6 | TRBV5-8 | CASSPRGAPSGANVLTF | TGTGCCAGCAGCCCACGGGGGGCTCCTTCTGGGGCCAACGTCCTGACTTTC
TRBD2 | - | TRBJ2-5 | TRBV5-1 | CASSLGGVTGTRIKTQYF | TGCGCCAGCAGCTTGGGGGGGGTTACCGGGACTAGGATTAAGACCCAGTACTTC
- | - | TRBJ1-2 | TRBV30 | CAWSGTDYGYTF | TGTGCCTGGAGTGGGACAGACTATGGCTACACCTTC
TRBD2 | - | TRBJ2-5 | TRBV2 | CASRGLVGETQYF | TGTGCCAGCCGAGGACTAGTAGGGGAGACCCAGTACTTC
- | - | TRBJ2-1 | TRBV2 | CASRTAGAWDEQFF | TGTGCCAGCAGGACCGCGGGGGCCTGGGATGAGCAGTTCTTC
- | - | TRBJ2-7 | TRBV12-2 | CASRLAWREGATYEQYF | TGTGCAAGTCGCTTAGCGTGGAGGGAAGGGGCCACCTACGAGCAGTACTTC
- | - | TRBJ2-4 | TRBV5-8 | CASSQGHPVAKNIQYF | TGTGCCAGCAGCCAGGGACACCCGGTAGCCAAAAACATTCAGTACTTC
- | once | TRBJ2-3 | TRBV4-3 | CASSHTGGLTDTQYF | TGCGCCAGCAGCCACACGGGGGGCCTAACAGATACGCAGTATTTT
TRBD1 | - | TRBJ1-1 | TRBV4-3 | CASSQRLGQGGNTEAFF | TGCGCCAGCAGCCAGCGCCTAGGACAGGGAGGGAACACTGAAGCTTTCTTT
- | - | TRBJ1-1 | TRBV7-3 | CASSPRRNTEAFF | TGTGCCAGCAGCCCGAGAAGAAACACTGAAGCTTTCTTT
- | - | TRBJ1-1 | TRBV7-9 | CASSLSGEGSMNTEAFF | TGTGCCAGCAGCCTGTCAGGGGAAGGGAGCATGAACACTGAAGCTTTCTTT
TRBD2 | - | TRBJ2-3 | TRBV5-4 | CASSPDSRGFPGTQYF | TGTGCCAGCAGCCCTGACTCGCGGGGGTTCCCCGGTACGCAGTATTTT
TRBD1 | - | TRBJ2-4 | TRBV19 | CASSLVGTGLNIQYF | TGTGCCAGTAGTCTCGTCGGGACAGGGCTAAACATTCAGTACTTC
- | - | TRBJ2-7 | TRBV19 | CASGTGVSNEQYF | TGTGCCAGTGGTACGGGTGTTTCCAACGAGCAGTACTTC
- | - | TRBJ1-2 | TRBV11-2 | CASSGVRGNYGYTF | TGTGCCAGCAGCGGGGTAAGGGGTAACTATGGCTACACCTTC
- | - | TRBJ1-3 | TRBV5-1 | CASRLDGVSGNTIYF | TGCGCCAGCAGATTGGACGGAGTCTCTGGAAACACCATATATTTT
- | - | TRBJ2-3 | TRBV11-3 | CASSGGAGWADTQYF | TGTGCCAGCAGCGGGGGGGCGGGTTGGGCAGATACGCAGTATTTT
TRBD1 | - | TRBJ2-7 | TRBV19 | CASQSSRDRYEQYF | TGTGCCAGCCAATCTTCTCGGGACAGGTACGAGCAGTACTTC
TRBD1 | once | TRBJ1-2 | TRBV19 | CASSKGQGGLYGYTF | TGTGCCAGTAGTAAGGGACAGGGTGGCCTTTATGGCTACACCTTC
- | - | TRBJ2-1 | TRBV15 | CATSRDPEGGRNEQFF | TGTGCCACCAGCAGAGATCCCGAGGGGGGGCGGAATGAGCAGTTCTTC
TRBD2 | once | TRBJ2-2 | TRBV11-2 | CASSSGTSGTGELFF | TGTGCCAGCAGCTCAGGGACTAGCGGGACCGGGGAGCTGTTTTTT
- | - | TRBJ2-6 | TRBV21-1 | CASSSPKLVYRDREFGANVLTF | TGTGCCAGCAGCTCTCCCAAATTGGTCTATCGGGACAGGGAGTTCGGGGCCAACGTCCTGACTTTC
- | once | TRBJ2-1 | TRBV13 | CASSPPGVLAALEQFF | TGTGCCAGCAGCCCGCCGGGGGTGTTGGCGGCTTTAGAGCAGTTCTTC
TRBD1 | - | TRBJ2-1 | TRBV2 | CASPRDRSNNEQFF | TGTGCCAGCCCCCGGGACAGGAGTAACAATGAGCAGTTCTTC
- | - | TRBJ1-2 | TRBV6-6 | CASIQGTMEGYTF | TGTGCCAGCATCCAGGGGACGATGGAGGGCTACACCTTC
TRBD1 | - | TRBJ2-5 | TRBV4-3 | CASSRNRGLTQETQYF | TGCGCCAGCAGCCGCAACAGGGGGCTTACCCAAGAGACCCAGTACTTC